The next 28 T cell receptor beta chains were all read from a single sample in a study of T cell responses to AZD1222 COVID-19 vaccine. Some clones are missing from TCRdb's copy, which holds only in-frame ones; the method was immunoSEQ multiplex PCR. The sample lists roughly 180,000 clones; 94% were seen once. Source: peripheral blood, taken 28 days after the second AZD1222 dose. These receptors came from an adult who received the AZD1222 COVID-19 vaccine.

This chain joins TRBV3-1 (or the pseudogene TRBV3-2) and TRBJ1-6; D not resolved. Deletions cut 2 bases from V and 10 bases from J, with 12 bases between. The germline CDR1 and CDR2 sequences are LGHDT and YNNKEL (reference sequence). The CDR3 sequence is 14 residues long. The CDR3: CASSQNSQGSPLHF. In DNA form, the CDR3 reads TGTGCCAGCAGCCAAAATTCCCAAGGGTCACCCCTCCACTTT.

This chain links TRBV27 with TRBJ1-1; D unresolved. CDR3 length equals 13 residues. Trimming pared 5 bases from V and 7 bases from J, leaving 14 bases between. Germline V gives CDR1 MNHEY, CDR2 SMNVEV (reference sequence). CDR3 sequence reads: CASSRTINLEAFF. CDR3 sequence (DNA): TGTGCCAGCAGTCGGACGATAAACCTTGAAGCTTTCTTT.

V gene TRBV24-1 combines with J gene TRBJ2-3; the D is unclear. V lost 5 bases and J 1 base, leaving 12 bases between the germline ends. The germline V gene has CDR1 KGHDR and CDR2 SFDVKD. This CDR3 is built from 15 residues. DNA for the CDR3: TGTGCCACCAGTGGGCGCGGTGCGGGCACAGATACGCAGTATTTT. Its protein product is CATSGRGAGTDTQYF.

This clone was observed a single time. The chain couples TRBV12-3 or TRBV12-4 to TRBJ2-7, with 7 nucleotides matching TRBD2. The CDR3 is 11 residues long. V dropped 4 bases and J dropped 7; count of bases not matched to a gene: 1. The CDR3, as DNA: TGTGCCAGCAGTTCCGGGGGGGAGCAGTACTTC. Protein sequence: CASSSGGEQYF.

The chain recombines TRBV4-3 with TRBJ2-7, with TRBD2 matching over 8 bases. V gave up 1 base and J gave up 6 bases; unmatched junction bases: 20. The germline CDR1 and CDR2 sequences are LGHNA and YSLEER. This CDR3 region has 19 residues. For the CDR3, the DNA is TGCGCCAGCAGCCAAGTAACAATGGGAGCGGGGGCCTGGGGAATCGAGCAGTACTTC. This encodes CASSQVTMGAGAWGIEQYF.

This clone has just one count. The chain combines TRBV6-6 with TRBJ1-4; TRBD1 matches 9 bases. The CDR3 sequence is 15 residues long. Germline CDR1 and CDR2: MNHNY and SVGAGI (reference sequence). J was trimmed by 8 bases and V by 9 bases; bases with no gene match: 13. In nucleotides, the CDR3 is TGTGCCAGTGCCGACCCACAGGGGGCTAGGGAAAAACTGTTTTTT. Translated, it gives CASADPQGAREKLFF.

V is TRBV7-8 and J is TRBJ1-2, with TRBD1 as a possible D gene (5 bases). The CDR3 covers 13 residues. Germline CDR1 reads SGHVS; CDR2 reads FQNEAQ. The V end was cut by 1 base, the J end by 14 bases, with 17 bases between. The CDR3 is CASSLGRRAGETF. In nucleotides, the CDR3 is TGTGCCAGCAGCTTAGGAAGAAGGGCGGGGGAGACCTTC.

The chain is built from TRBV12-3 or TRBV12-4 and TRBJ2-1; a weak D match, TRBD2 (5 bases). Trimming removed 6 bases at V and 7 bases at J, with 13 bases between. There are 13 residues in the CDR3. Written as DNA, the CDR3 is TGTGCCAGCAGACCGGACGAGGGAAATGAGCAGTTCTTC. Its protein is CASRPDEGNEQFF.

The genes are TRBV12-3 or TRBV12-4 and TRBJ2-3; D is ambiguous. The CDR3 runs 13 residues. The ends were cut back, 0 bases at V and 0 bases at J, with 1 base in the middle. The CDR3 region is CASSLASTDTQYF. In nucleotides, the CDR3 is TGTGCCAGCAGTTTAGCTAGCACAGATACGCAGTATTTT.

The table lists this clone with a count of one. The chain combines TRBV7-9 with TRBJ2-7, with TRBD1 as a possible D gene (6 bases). The V and J ends lost 6 bases and 0 bases respectively, with 12 bases between them. The CDR3 is 14 residues long. Per germline, CDR1 SEHNR and CDR2 FQNEAQ (reference sequence). CDR3 in DNA: TGTGCCAGCAGGGAGACAGGAAACTCCTACGAGCAGTACTTC. It is translated as CASRETGNSYEQYF.

The rearrangement uses TRBV2 and TRBJ2-1; 7 nucleotides agree with TRBD2. The V gene end was trimmed by 4 bases and the J gene end by 0 bases; junction bases not matched to a gene: 3. The length of the CDR3 is 15 residues. Germline V CDR1 and CDR2: SNHLY, FYNNEI. The CDR3 spells CASSVQRGSYNEQFF. The CDR3 DNA reads TGTGCCAGCAGTGTCCAGCGGGGCTCCTACAATGAGCAGTTCTTC.

The CDR3 DNA follows: TGTGCCAGCAGCTCACAGGGGGAAACTGAAGCTTTCTTT. Amino acids: CASSSQGETEAFF. The genes are TRBV3-1 (or the pseudogene TRBV3-2) and TRBJ1-1, with 8 bases that match TRBD1. Unmatched junction bases numbered 4, after V lost 5 bases and J lost 5 bases. This CDR3 is 13 amino acids long. Germline CDR1 LGHDT, CDR2 YNNKEL (reference sequence).

The chain employs TRBV19 and TRBJ2-1; D is uncertain. Germline loops: CDR1 LNHDA, CDR2 SQIVND (reference sequence). With 9 bases removed from V and 2 bases from J, the gap between germline ends came to 14 bases. The CDR3 extends over 14 amino acids. The CDR3 spells CASQGGSTYNEQFF. The CDR3 region has the DNA TGTGCCAGCCAAGGTGGATCGACCTACAATGAGCAGTTCTTC.

This clone appeared a single time. The CDR3 nucleotides read TGTGCCAGCAGCCATCCCAGGCGGGGGATCACCTACGAGCAGTACTTC. This translates into CASSHPRRGITYEQYF. This chain uses TRBV3-1 (or the pseudogene TRBV3-2) with TRBJ2-7; the match to TRBD2 covers 7 bases. Per the germline V gene, CDR1 is LGHDT and CDR2 is YNNKEL (reference sequence). This CDR3 is 16 amino acids long. V lost 3 bases, J lost 2 bases, and 10 bases stayed unmatched.

The chain carries TRBV2 and TRBJ1-2; D perhaps matches TRBD1 (5 bases). V shed 7 bases and J shed 8 bases, with 23 bases lying between them. Germline V gene sequence: CDR1 SNHLY, CDR2 FYNNEI. The CDR3 is 15 residues long. Written as DNA, the CDR3 is TGTGCCAGCACCGATTCCGGGACGGGGTATGGAGGCTACACCTTC. It yields the protein CASTDSGTGYGGYTF.

V usage is TRBV3-1 (or the pseudogene TRBV3-2) and J usage is TRBJ2-3; D not resolved. This CDR3 is built from 13 residues. Germline CDR1 and CDR2: LGHDT and YNNKEL (reference sequence). Trimming pared 2 bases from V and 6 bases from J, leaving 9 bases between. The CDR3 spells CASSQIRSDTQYF. CDR3 bases: TGTGCCAGCAGCCAAATCAGGAGCGATACGCAGTATTTT.

This chain joins TRBV6-5 and TRBJ1-2; D unresolved. The CDR3 runs 11 residues. V lost 6 bases to trimming and J lost 8 bases, with 10 bases between them. Germline V CDR1 and CDR2: MNHEY, SVGAGI. The CDR3 region has the DNA TGTGCCAGCAGGCGGGCCGGCGGCTACACCTTC. Encoded protein: CASRRAGGYTF.

V gene TRBV5-6 combines with J gene TRBJ1-6; 10 positions match TRBD1. The CDR3 runs to 15 residues. V trimming: 4 bases; J trimming: 7 bases; junction bases outside the gene matches: 5. CDR1 and CDR2 from the germline V gene are SGHDT and YYEEEE. CDR3 bases: TGTGCCAGCAGCATTGACAGGGGGCAAAATTCACCCCTCCACTTT. Translation: CASSIDRGQNSPLHF. Supplemented by reference TRBV5-6 and TRBJ1-6, the full variable domain reads DAGVTQSPTHLIKTRGQQVTLRCSPKSGHDTVSWYQQALGQGPQFIFQYYEEEERQRGNFPDRFSGHQFPNYSSELNVNALLLGDSALYLCASSIDRGQNSPLHFGNGTRLTVT.

The chain couples TRBV19 to TRBJ2-2; 10 positions match TRBD2. V lost 7 bases, J lost 10 bases, and 12 bases stayed unmatched. The CDR3 has 15 residues. Germline V gives CDR1 LNHDA, CDR2 SQIVND (reference sequence). CDR3 sequence reads: CASTDGAGGPVELFF. The CDR3 region has the DNA TGTGCCAGTACAGATGGAGCGGGAGGGCCGGTGGAGCTGTTTTTT.

This chain links TRBV2 with TRBJ1-6; D is undetermined. Germline V lookup: CDR1 SNHLY, CDR2 FYNNEI. Trimming cost V 6 bases and J 6 bases, with 15 bases left between them. This CDR3 contains 15 residues. CDR3 in DNA: TGTGCCAGCAGCGAGGAGGCAAGAGTTAATTCACCCCTCCACTTT. It translates to CASSEEARVNSPLHF. The full variable domain, rest sourced from reference TRBV2 and TRBJ1-6, is EPEVTQTPSHQVTQMGQEVILRCVPISNHLYFYWYRQILGQKVEFLVSFYNNEISEKSEIFDDQFSVERPDGSNFTLKIRSTKLEDSAMYFCASSEEARVNSPLHFGNGTRLTVT.

A single count supports this clone. The V and J genes are TRBV2 and TRBJ1-2, with no clear D. CDR1 and CDR2 from the germline V gene are SNHLY and FYNNEI. The V gene lost 3 bases and the J gene lost 5 bases, with 4 bases spanning the gap. The CDR3 covers 11 residues. CDR3 coding DNA: TGTGCCAGCAGTGATCGGTATGGCTACACCTTC. It codes for CASSDRYGYTF.

Here the CDR3 DNA reads TGTGCCAGCAGCTTAAACAGGGGGCTTGAGCAGTACTTC. Translating gives CASSLNRGLEQYF. The chain is built from TRBV5-4 and TRBJ2-7, with 9 bases identical to TRBD1. Per germline, CDR1 SGHNT and CDR2 YYREEE (reference sequence). The CDR3 covers 13 residues. Trimming cost V 2 bases and J 7 bases; bases outside gene matches: 4.

The CDR3 spells CASSLDGAGYGYTF. The CDR3 DNA reads as TGTGCCAGCAGCTTGGACGGGGCGGGCTATGGCTACACCTTC. The chain carries TRBV7-9 and TRBJ1-2; tentative D call: TRBD1 (5 bases). The germline CDR1 and CDR2 sequences are SEHNR and FQNEAQ (reference sequence). The CDR3 consists of 14 residues. Trimming took 3 bases from V and 4 from J, leaving 12 bases between them.

This sequence joins TRBV5-1 and TRBJ1-5, with D possibly matching TRBD1 (6 bases). Trimming cost V 4 bases and J 10 bases, with 21 bases left between them. Germline V CDR1 and CDR2: SGHRS, YFSETQ. The CDR3 runs to 15 residues. CDR3 DNA: TGCGCCAGCAGCCTGGGGGACACCGGAGGAGGCCCCCAGCATTTT. Its translation: CASSLGDTGGGPQHF.

The V gene is TRBV5-4, the J gene TRBJ2-1, with TRBD1 identical over 10 bases. Germline trimming cut 4 bases from V and 2 bases from J; bases unmatched to any gene: 6. CDR1 and CDR2 from the germline V gene are SGHNT and YYREEE (reference sequence). The CDR3 is 16 residues long. CDR3 loop: CASSPPGTGAYNEQFF. CDR3 sequence (DNA): TGTGCCAGCAGCCCCCCCGGGACAGGGGCCTACAATGAGCAGTTCTTC.

The CDR3 is CASSQTIGTRSSGNTIYF. The CDR3 nucleotides are TGCGCCAGCAGCCAAACAATCGGGACAAGGAGCTCTGGAAACACCATATATTTT. V is TRBV4-1 and J is TRBJ1-3; TRBD1 might be the D (6 bases). V was clipped by 2 bases and J by 0 bases, with 17 bases between them. Per the germline V gene, CDR1 is MGHRA and CDR2 is YSYEKL. This CDR3 region has 18 residues.

The rearrangement links TRBV6-5 to TRBJ2-1, with 11 bases that match TRBD2. The junction had 6 bases not matched to a gene; V was cut back by 4 bases and J by 7 bases. The CDR3 runs 15 residues. Germline V gives CDR1 MNHEY, CDR2 SVGAGI. The CDR3, as DNA: TGTGCCAGCAGTTCCATAGCGGGGGGGCGAAATGAGCAGTTCTTC. It specifies CASSSIAGGRNEQFF.

This clone was recorded only once. V is TRBV2 and J is TRBJ2-7; 10 bases are shared with TRBD1. Per germline, CDR1 SNHLY and CDR2 FYNNEI. The CDR3 is made up of 15 amino acids. The trim removed 5 bases at V and 3 bases at J, leaving 7 bases unmatched. CDR3 amino acids: CASSPWTGGIYEQYF. For the CDR3, the DNA is TGTGCCAGCAGTCCATGGACAGGGGGAATCTACGAGCAGTACTTC.